Listed below are T cell receptor beta chains from one sample, sequenced in a study of blood T cell repertoires in COVID-19. Profiled with immunoSEQ multiplex PCR; TCRdb holds only in-frame clones, not every one. The data hold some 83,000 clones, with approximately 75% observed a single time. Sequencing input: peripheral blood. The receptors here all came from a woman older than 75 with acute or convalescent COVID-19. Each CDR3 is given with its conserved first and last residue. D genes are given only for firm matches. Expanded clones get a size class; other rows say once, few or many, or leave the size out.

d_gene	abundance	v_gene	j_gene	len	CDR3nt	CDR3aa
.	.	TRBV7-9	TRBJ2-6	16	TGTGCCAGCAGCTTAGATCACTTCTCTGGGGCCAACGTCCTGACTTTC	CASSLDHFSGANVLTF
TRBD1	.	TRBV19	TRBJ2-2	15	TGTGCCAGTAGCCCGGGACAGGGGGTTGGCGGGGAGCTGTTTTTT	CASSPGQGVGGELFF
.	.	TRBV9	TRBJ2-5	16	TGTGCCAGCAGCGTAGACGGGGGCGCCAGGGGGGAGACCCAGTACTTC	CASSVDGGARGETQYF
.	.	TRBV18	TRBJ1-5	16	TGTGCCAGCTCACCATCCAGGGATCTTAGCAATCAGCCCCAGCATTTT	CASSPSRDLSNQPQHF
TRBD1	.	TRBV5-1	TRBJ2-5	16	TGCGCCAGCAGCTTGGCCGGGACAGGGGGCCAAGAGACCCAGTACTTC	CASSLAGTGGQETQYF
TRBD1	.	TRBV4-1	TRBJ2-7	16	TGCGCCAGCAGCCAAGTGTTTGGACAGGGTGCCTACGAGCAGTACTTC	CASSQVFGQGAYEQYF
.	.	TRBV7-9	TRBJ1-4	15	TGTGCCAGCAGCTTAAACCCCGGTACTAATGAAAAACTGTTTTTT	CASSLNPGTNEKLFF
.	medium-sized	TRBV7-8	TRBJ2-5	15	TGTGCCAGCAGCCCGAATACAGGGCCGGGAGAGACCCAGTACTTC	CASSPNTGPGETQYF
.	.	TRBV7-3	TRBJ1-6	15	TGTGCCAGCAGCCCTACGGGGGGGTATAATTCACCCCTCCACTTT	CASSPTGGYNSPLHF
.	.	TRBV3-1/TRBV3-2	TRBJ1-4	13	TGTGCCAGCAGCCAACTAGCCGGTGGAAAACTGTTTTTT	CASSQLAGGKLFF
TRBD1	.	TRBV2	TRBJ1-6	16	TGTGCCAGCACCTTACAGGGGACCTCCTATAATTCACCCCTCCACTTT	CASTLQGTSYNSPLHF
TRBD1	.	TRBV13	TRBJ1-2	17	TGTGCCAGCAGCCCGGGGACAGGGGCAGTGGGAAACTATGGCTACACCTTC	CASSPGTGAVGNYGYTF
.	once	TRBV6-5	TRBJ1-2	12	TGTGCCAGCAGCGGTGCGCTCTATGGCTACACCTTC	CASSGALYGYTF
.	.	TRBV12-3/TRBV12-4	TRBJ1-1	13	TGTGCCAGCAATCCAGGGGTTTCCCTTGAAGCTTTCTTT	CASNPGVSLEAFF
.	.	TRBV5-4	TRBJ1-3	15	TGTGCCAGCAGCTTGGACAGGTACTCTGGAAACACCATATATTTT	CASSLDRYSGNTIYF
TRBD1	.	TRBV9	TRBJ1-1	16	TGTGCCAGCAGCGTAGTGTTCCGGACAGGGAACACTGAAGCTTTCTTT	CASSVVFRTGNTEAFF
.	.	TRBV7-9	TRBJ2-2	14	TGTGCCAGCAGCCGAAGCGGGAACACCGGGGAGCTGTTTTTT	CASSRSGNTGELFF
.	.	TRBV6-5	TRBJ1-1	15	TGTGCCAGCAGTCCGGGCGGGGTGGGAGGCACTGAAGCTTTCTTT	CASSPGGVGGTEAFF
TRBD1	.	TRBV10-3	TRBJ1-6	18	TGTGCCATCAGTCCTTCCGGGACAGGGAGCTCCTATAATTCACCCCTCCACTTT	CAISPSGTGSSYNSPLHF
TRBD1	.	TRBV7-6	TRBJ1-4	15	TGTGCCAGCAGCTCGGGTGGACAGGGGAATGAAAAACTGTTTTTT	CASSSGGQGNEKLFF
.	.	TRBV7-2	TRBJ2-3	15	TGTGCCAGCAGCTTACCTGGACAATCCACAGATACGCAGTATTTT	CASSLPGQSTDTQYF
.	.	TRBV19	TRBJ1-5	12	TGTGCCAGTAGTATCTACAATCAGCCCCAGCATTTT	CASSIYNQPQHF
TRBD1	few	TRBV9	TRBJ2-2	19	TGTGCCAGCAGCATAAACTCCGGGACAGTAAGTTCCAACACCGGGGAGCTGTTTTTT	CASSINSGTVSSNTGELFF
.	.	TRBV2	TRBJ1-4	15	TGTGCCAGCAGTGTAGATCGAGGAACTAATGAAAAACTGTTTTTT	CASSVDRGTNEKLFF
.	few	TRBV28	TRBJ1-2	11	TGTGCCAGCAGCCAGGGGTATGGCTACACCTTC	CASSQGYGYTF
.	.	TRBV7-3	TRBJ2-1	16	TGTGCCAGCAGCACCCAAGGGGTTGGGTCCTACAATGAGCAGTTCTTC	CASSTQGVGSYNEQFF
TRBD1	.	TRBV3-1/TRBV3-2	TRBJ1-1	13	TGTGCCAGCAGACCTAGACAGGGGGCTGAAGCTTTCTTT	CASRPRQGAEAFF
TRBD2	.	TRBV5-4	TRBJ2-5	15	TGTGCCAGCAGATCCCTAGCGGGGGCCGGGACGACCCAGTACTTC	CASRSLAGAGTTQYF